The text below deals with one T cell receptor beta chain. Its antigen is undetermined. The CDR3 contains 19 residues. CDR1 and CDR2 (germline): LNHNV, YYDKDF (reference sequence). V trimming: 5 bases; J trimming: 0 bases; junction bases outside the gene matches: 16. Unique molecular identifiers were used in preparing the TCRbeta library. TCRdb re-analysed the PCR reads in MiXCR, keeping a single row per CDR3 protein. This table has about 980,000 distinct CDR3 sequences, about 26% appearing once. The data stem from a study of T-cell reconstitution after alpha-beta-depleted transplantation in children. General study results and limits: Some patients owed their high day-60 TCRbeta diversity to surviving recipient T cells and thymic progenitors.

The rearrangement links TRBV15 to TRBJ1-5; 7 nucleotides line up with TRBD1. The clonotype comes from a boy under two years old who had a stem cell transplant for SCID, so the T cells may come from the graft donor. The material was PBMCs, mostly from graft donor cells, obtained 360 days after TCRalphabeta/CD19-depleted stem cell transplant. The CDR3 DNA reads TGTGCCACCAGCTCAACGCTCCGGGACAGTCCCTATAGCAATCAGCCCCAGCATTTT. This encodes CATSSTLRDSPYSNQPQHF. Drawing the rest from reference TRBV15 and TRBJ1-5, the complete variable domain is DAMVIQNPRYQVTQFGKPVTLSCSQTLNHNVMYWYQQKSSQAPKLLFHYYDKDFNNEADTPDNFQSRRPNTSFCFLDIRSPGLGDTAMYLCATSSTLRDSPYSNQPQHFGDGTRLSIL.